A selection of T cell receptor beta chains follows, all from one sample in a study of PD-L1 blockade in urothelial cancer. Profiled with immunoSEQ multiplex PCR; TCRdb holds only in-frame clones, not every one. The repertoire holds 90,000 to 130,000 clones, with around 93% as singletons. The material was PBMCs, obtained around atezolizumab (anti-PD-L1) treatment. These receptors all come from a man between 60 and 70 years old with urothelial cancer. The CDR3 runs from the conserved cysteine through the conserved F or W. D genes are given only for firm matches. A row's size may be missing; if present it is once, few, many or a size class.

CDR3 DNA: TGCAGCGTTGGGACGGAGGCCTACGAGCAGTACTTC
CDR3 protein: CSVGTEAYEQYF
V gene: TRBV29-1
D gene: -
J gene: TRBJ2-7
clone size: -

CDR3 DNA: TGTGCCAGCAGCTTCGATGTGGGGGGTGAGCAGTTCTTC
CDR3 protein: CASSFDVGGEQFF
V gene: TRBV7-2
D gene: -
J gene: TRBJ2-1
clone size: -

CDR3 DNA: TGTGCCAGCTCACCACCGGAAGGGGCATCCTACAATGAGCAGTTCTTC
CDR3 protein: CASSPPEGASYNEQFF
V gene: TRBV18
D gene: -
J gene: TRBJ2-1
clone size: -

CDR3 DNA: TGTGCCAGTAGTATTCAACAGGGCAAGCAGTACTTC
CDR3 protein: CASSIQQGKQYF
V gene: TRBV19
D gene: -
J gene: TRBJ2-7
clone size: -

CDR3 DNA: TGTGCCAGCAGCTTGCGGGGAGCCGGGGAGCTGTTTTTT
CDR3 protein: CASSLRGAGELFF
V gene: TRBV11-3
D gene: -
J gene: TRBJ2-2
clone size: -

CDR3 DNA: TGTGCCAGCAGTGAACAGTCTCTGAATTCACCCCTCCACTTT
CDR3 protein: CASSEQSLNSPLHF
V gene: TRBV6-4
D gene: -
J gene: TRBJ1-6
clone size: -

CDR3 DNA: TGTGCCAGCAGCACGGGGCGGACAGGGGGGGGCGACGAGCAGTACTTC
CDR3 protein: CASSTGRTGGGDEQYF
V gene: TRBV7-6
D gene: TRBD1
J gene: TRBJ2-7
clone size: -

CDR3 DNA: TGTGCCAGCAGCCCCCGGAGGGGATGGGGGACTGAAGCTTTCTTT
CDR3 protein: CASSPRRGWGTEAFF
V gene: TRBV7-2
D gene: -
J gene: TRBJ1-1
clone size: -

CDR3 DNA: TGCGCCAGCAGCTTGTTTAGCGGGACTTACAATGAGCAGTTCTTC
CDR3 protein: CASSLFSGTYNEQFF
V gene: TRBV5-1
D gene: TRBD2
J gene: TRBJ2-1
clone size: -

CDR3 DNA: TGTGCCAGCAGTTTTCCCCGGGACAGGGGTAGCAATCAGCCCCAGCATTTT
CDR3 protein: CASSFPRDRGSNQPQHF
V gene: TRBV28
D gene: TRBD1
J gene: TRBJ1-5
clone size: -

CDR3 DNA: TGTGCTAGTGGTTTGCCTCCGGGCCCCCCCGAGGGAGGGCCTGATCGTTCCATTCAGTACTTC
CDR3 protein: CASGLPPGPPEGGPDRSIQYF
V gene: TRBV12-5
D gene: TRBD2
J gene: TRBJ2-4
clone size: -

CDR3 DNA: TGTGCCAGCAGCTTAGTTTCTAGTTCTAGCGGTTACGAGCAGTACTTC
CDR3 protein: CASSLVSSSSGYEQYF
V gene: TRBV11-2
D gene: TRBD2
J gene: TRBJ2-7
clone size: -

CDR3 DNA: TGTGCCAGCAGGAGGCTAGGCGGGACCTACAATGAGCAGTTCTTC
CDR3 protein: CASRRLGGTYNEQFF
V gene: TRBV28
D gene: -
J gene: TRBJ2-1
clone size: once

CDR3 DNA: TGTGCCAGCAGTAAAACTAGCGGGGGCTCCTACGAGCAGTACTTC
CDR3 protein: CASSKTSGGSYEQYF
V gene: TRBV12-1
D gene: -
J gene: TRBJ2-7
clone size: -

CDR3 DNA: TGCGCCAGCGCCCGAACGGGACTAGCGGTCGAAAAACGGGACGAGCAGTACTTC
CDR3 protein: CASARTGLAVEKRDEQYF
V gene: TRBV10-2
D gene: TRBD2
J gene: TRBJ2-7
clone size: few

CDR3 DNA: TGTGCCAGCAGCTTAGGGGGCTCAAAAAACATTCAGTACTTC
CDR3 protein: CASSLGGSKNIQYF
V gene: TRBV5-4
D gene: TRBD1
J gene: TRBJ2-4
clone size: -

CDR3 DNA: TGTGCCAGCGGTGCGAGCTTTGATGAGCAGTTCTTC
CDR3 protein: CASGASFDEQFF
V gene: TRBV7-3
D gene: -
J gene: TRBJ2-1
clone size: -

CDR3 DNA: TGCGCCAGCAGCCTGGCTTTAACCTACGAGCAGTACTTC
CDR3 protein: CASSLALTYEQYF
V gene: TRBV5-1
D gene: -
J gene: TRBJ2-7
clone size: -

CDR3 DNA: TGTGCCAGCAGCTCGGGACTAGCGGGACTCTCCTACAATGAGCAGTTCTTC
CDR3 protein: CASSSGLAGLSYNEQFF
V gene: TRBV5-4
D gene: TRBD2
J gene: TRBJ2-1
clone size: -

CDR3 DNA: TGCGCCAGCAGCCAGGGTCAGGGGCTCGGCTATGGCTACACCTTC
CDR3 protein: CASSQGQGLGYGYTF
V gene: TRBV4-1
D gene: -
J gene: TRBJ1-2
clone size: -

CDR3 DNA: TGTGCCAGCAGTTTGCGGACTAGCACAGATACGCAGTATTTT
CDR3 protein: CASSLRTSTDTQYF
V gene: TRBV2
D gene: -
J gene: TRBJ2-3
clone size: -

CDR3 DNA: TGTGCCAGTACCCTACGTAGACAGGGAGGTGAAAAACTGTTTTTT
CDR3 protein: CASTLRRQGGEKLFF
V gene: TRBV19
D gene: TRBD1
J gene: TRBJ1-4
clone size: -

CDR3 DNA: TGTGCCAGCAGCCCAGCGGGAGGCTCCTACGAGCAGTACTTC
CDR3 protein: CASSPAGGSYEQYF
V gene: TRBV7-9
D gene: TRBD2
J gene: TRBJ2-7
clone size: -

CDR3 DNA: TGTGCCAGCAGCTTACAGGGCCAAGAGACCCAGTACTTC
CDR3 protein: CASSLQGQETQYF
V gene: TRBV7-9
D gene: -
J gene: TRBJ2-5
clone size: once

CDR3 DNA: TGCGCCAGCAGCCCTGGGGACGCGGGGAGCCAGGAGACCCAGTACTTC
CDR3 protein: CASSPGDAGSQETQYF
V gene: TRBV5-1
D gene: -
J gene: TRBJ2-5
clone size: -

CDR3 DNA: TGTGCCAGCAGAACCAACAGGGCCGGGTACAATGAGCAGTTCTTC
CDR3 protein: CASRTNRAGYNEQFF
V gene: TRBV6-5
D gene: -
J gene: TRBJ2-1
clone size: -

CDR3 DNA: TGTGCCAGCAGTGACTTGGACAGGGGGTTCCTTGCTCCGAAGCCCCAGCATTTT
CDR3 protein: CASSDLDRGFLAPKPQHF
V gene: TRBV6-4
D gene: TRBD1
J gene: TRBJ1-5
clone size: -

CDR3 DNA: TGTGCCAGCAGCCAGGGCGGGGTCGGAGGAGCCAAAAACATTCAGTACTTC
CDR3 protein: CASSQGGVGGAKNIQYF
V gene: TRBV5-4
D gene: -
J gene: TRBJ2-4
clone size: -

CDR3 DNA: TGTGCCAGCAGCAGCTCGGTCGATGGGCGTTCGCAGTACTTC
CDR3 protein: CASSSSVDGRSQYF
V gene: TRBV2
D gene: -
J gene: TRBJ2-7
clone size: -

CDR3 DNA: TGTGCCAGCAGTGAAGTCAGGGCTGTTTTGGAGACCCAGTACTTC
CDR3 protein: CASSEVRAVLETQYF
V gene: TRBV2
D gene: -
J gene: TRBJ2-5
clone size: -

CDR3 DNA: TGTGCCAGCTCACCTACGTATACTAGCACAGATACGCAGTATTTT
CDR3 protein: CASSPTYTSTDTQYF
V gene: TRBV18
D gene: -
J gene: TRBJ2-3
clone size: few

CDR3 DNA: TGTGCCAGCAGTTACTCGGGAGTCTCTGGAAACACCATATATTTT
CDR3 protein: CASSYSGVSGNTIYF
V gene: TRBV6-5
D gene: -
J gene: TRBJ1-3
clone size: -

CDR3 DNA: TGTGCCAGCAGGAATACAGGGGGGAGGGAGACCCAGTACTTC
CDR3 protein: CASRNTGGRETQYF
V gene: TRBV6-5
D gene: TRBD1
J gene: TRBJ2-5
clone size: -

CDR3 DNA: TGCGCCAGCAGTCCAGGGAACTATGGCTACACCTTC
CDR3 protein: CASSPGNYGYTF
V gene: TRBV23-1
D gene: -
J gene: TRBJ1-2
clone size: -

CDR3 DNA: TGCGCCAGCAGCTCGGGACTAGCGGGAGGCCCCGGGGAGCTGTTTTTT
CDR3 protein: CASSSGLAGGPGELFF
V gene: TRBV5-1
D gene: TRBD2
J gene: TRBJ2-2
clone size: -

CDR3 DNA: TGCGCCAGCAGTCCTACGGCAGGGTATCTAACAGATACGCAGTATTTT
CDR3 protein: CASSPTAGYLTDTQYF
V gene: TRBV5-1
D gene: -
J gene: TRBJ2-3
clone size: -

CDR3 DNA: TGTGCCAGCAGTTTGGGGGGGTGGTACGATACGAATGAAGCTTTCTTT
CDR3 protein: CASSLGGWYDTNEAFF
V gene: TRBV27
D gene: -
J gene: TRBJ1-1
clone size: -

CDR3 DNA: TGTGCCAGCAGCCGGACCGGGGTGGGCAAAAACATTCAGTACTTC
CDR3 protein: CASSRTGVGKNIQYF
V gene: TRBV11-2
D gene: -
J gene: TRBJ2-4
clone size: -

CDR3 DNA: TGTGCCAGCAGGGCTCCCCAGGGAATTGGTTCATACGAGCAGTACTTC
CDR3 protein: CASRAPQGIGSYEQYF
V gene: TRBV2
D gene: -
J gene: TRBJ2-7
clone size: -

CDR3 DNA: TGTGCCAGCAGCCAAGAAGGGACTAGCGGGATTACCTACGAGCAGTACTTC
CDR3 protein: CASSQEGTSGITYEQYF
V gene: TRBV4-2
D gene: TRBD2
J gene: TRBJ2-7
clone size: -

CDR3 DNA: TGTGCCAGCAGCTTTTCCGGACTGTCGTCCCCGACCGGGACTAGTGGTAAGGAGCAGTACTTC
CDR3 protein: CASSFSGLSSPTGTSGKEQYF
V gene: TRBV7-3
D gene: TRBD2
J gene: TRBJ2-7
clone size: -

CDR3 DNA: TGTGCCAGCAGCCTGCCAGGGGGTTGGGGAGAGACCCAGTACTTC
CDR3 protein: CASSLPGGWGETQYF
V gene: TRBV7-2
D gene: TRBD1
J gene: TRBJ2-5
clone size: -

CDR3 DNA: TGTGCCAGCAGCTTAGCACCCAACAGGCTTAAGGAGCAGTACTTC
CDR3 protein: CASSLAPNRLKEQYF
V gene: TRBV7-2
D gene: -
J gene: TRBJ2-7
clone size: -

CDR3 DNA: TGTGCCAGCAGCTTAGGTCCTAGCTTCCAAGAGACCCAGTACTTC
CDR3 protein: CASSLGPSFQETQYF
V gene: TRBV7-3
D gene: -
J gene: TRBJ2-5
clone size: -

CDR3 DNA: TGTGCCAGCAGTTTCGAACGGGCAGGGGGTCAGCCCCAGCATTTT
CDR3 protein: CASSFERAGGQPQHF
V gene: TRBV27
D gene: TRBD1
J gene: TRBJ1-5
clone size: -

CDR3 DNA: TGTGCCAGCAGCTTGGCAGCAGGGGGCTTCTACGAGCAGTACTTC
CDR3 protein: CASSLAAGGFYEQYF
V gene: TRBV5-5
D gene: TRBD1
J gene: TRBJ2-7
clone size: -

CDR3 DNA: TGTGCCAGCAGCTTGGTGGGACAGGGTGGTAATGAGCAGTTCTTC
CDR3 protein: CASSLVGQGGNEQFF
V gene: TRBV5-4
D gene: TRBD1
J gene: TRBJ2-1
clone size: -

CDR3 DNA: TGTGCCAGCAGCTTGGGGCAGGGCGACTATAATTCACCCCTCCACTTT
CDR3 protein: CASSLGQGDYNSPLHF
V gene: TRBV5-4
D gene: -
J gene: TRBJ1-6
clone size: -